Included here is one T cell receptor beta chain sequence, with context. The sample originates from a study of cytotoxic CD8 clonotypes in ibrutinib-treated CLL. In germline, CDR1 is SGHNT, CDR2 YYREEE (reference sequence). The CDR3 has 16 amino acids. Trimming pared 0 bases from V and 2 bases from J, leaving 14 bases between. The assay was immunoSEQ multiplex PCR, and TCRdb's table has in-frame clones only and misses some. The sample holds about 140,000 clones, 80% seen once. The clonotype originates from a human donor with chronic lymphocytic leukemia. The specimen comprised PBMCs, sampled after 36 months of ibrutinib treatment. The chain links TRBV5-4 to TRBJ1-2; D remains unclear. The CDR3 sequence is CASSLVSGRKNYGYTF. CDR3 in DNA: TGTGCCAGCAGCTTGGTGTCGGGCAGGAAGAACTATGGCTACACCTTC.